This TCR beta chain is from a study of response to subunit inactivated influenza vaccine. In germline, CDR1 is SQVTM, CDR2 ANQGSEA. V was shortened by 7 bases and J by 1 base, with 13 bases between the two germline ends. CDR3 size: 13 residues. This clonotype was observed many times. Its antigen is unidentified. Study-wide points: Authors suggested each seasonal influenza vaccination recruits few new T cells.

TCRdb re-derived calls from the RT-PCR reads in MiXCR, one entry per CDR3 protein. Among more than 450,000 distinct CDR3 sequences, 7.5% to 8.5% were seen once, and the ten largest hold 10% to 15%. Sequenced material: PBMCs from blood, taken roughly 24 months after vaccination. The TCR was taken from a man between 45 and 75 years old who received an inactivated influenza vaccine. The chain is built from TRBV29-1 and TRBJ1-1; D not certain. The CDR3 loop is CSAADLSNTEAFF. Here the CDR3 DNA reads TGCAGCGCCGCGGACCTTTCGAACACTGAAGCTTTCTTT.